This TCR beta chain emerged from a study of T cell repertoires in cytomegalovirus infection. TCRdb re-analysed the reads in MiXCR, keeping a single row per CDR3 protein. The sample contains over 450,000 distinct CDR3 sequences, approximately 11% of which appear only once. CDR1 is MNHNY, CDR2 SVGAGI, per germline (reference sequence). The CDR3 has 15 amino acids. Trimming stripped 5 bases from V and 7 bases from J, with 20 bases between. This clonotype was recorded at least ten times. The sequencing sample was made of PBMCs. The chain has TRBV6-6 and TRBJ2-5, with D maybe TRBD2 (6 bases). The sequence derives from a human donor in good health (CMV status not recorded). Some clones in this sample may be carry-over from other donors' samples. In DNA form, the CDR3 reads TGTGCCAGCAGTGCCCTTCTCACAGCGCGGGGGACCCAGTACTTC. Encoded protein: CASSALLTARGTQYF.